This TCR beta chain was sequenced in a study of blood T cell repertoires in COVID-19. Per the germline V gene, CDR1 is SGHDT and CDR2 is YYEEEE. CDR3 length equals 13 residues. Trimming left V 5 bases short and J 5 bases short, with 10 bases between. TCRdb's table, derived via immunoSEQ multiplex PCR, lists solely in-frame clones and lacks some. This repertoire shows under 200,000 clones, around 89% found once; its top ten account for roughly 5.5%. The material sequenced was peripheral blood. The rearrangement links TRBV5-6 to TRBJ2-2; a weak D match, TRBD1 (5 bases). This clonotype was sampled from a man aged 35 to 55 with active or convalescent COVID-19. In nucleotides, the CDR3 is TGTGCCAGCAGTTCGGCAGGGACCGGGGAGCTGTTTTTT. It codes for CASSSAGTGELFF.